The clone carrying this TCR beta chain appeared many times. After removal of 5 bases from V and 7 bases from J, the junction contained 9 bases not matched to a gene. The CDR3 extends over 15 amino acids. Germline values: CDR1 SGHAT, CDR2 FQNNGV. Amplification of TCR beta CDR3 regions was performed using RNA transcripts as template. Primed by the HTBI set, a first-round RT-PCR was run on the TCR CDR3. MiXCR, run by TCRdb on the multiplex PCR reads, gives a single entry per CDR3 protein. This table has approximately 480,000 distinct CDR3 sequences, about 20% appearing once. The sample is drawn from a study of T cells in Graves' hyperthyroidism and ophthalmopathy.

The chain is built from TRBV11-2 and TRBJ2-7, with 12 bases that match TRBD1. The material sequenced was blood. This clonotype originated in a man aged 18-30 years with Graves' hyperthyroidism. The CDR3 coding sequence is TGTGCCAGCAGCCCCTGGGACAGGGGGCGAGGGGAGCAGTACTTC. This codes for CASSPWDRGRGEQYF.